Described below is a single T cell receptor (beta chain) sequence and its context. Its specificity is unknown. This sample stems from a study of cytomegalovirus exposure and HLA in healthy donors. Study details: It was reported in a later analysis that the same platform had been used for the 120 or so validation repertoires as for the 666 first-cohort repertoires.

Per germline, CDR1 SGDLS and CDR2 YYNGEE. Trimming shortened V by 0 bases and J by 6 bases, and 13 bases separated the two germline ends. This CDR3 spans 14 amino acids. Produced via immunoSEQ multiplex PCR; TCRdb's table is partial and in-frame only. This sample carries a few hundred thousand clones, 70% to 90% of them seen once, and the ten largest clones take 0.9% to 1%. Regarding the study as a whole: Investigators reported approximately 170 TCR beta chains as tied to cytomegalovirus.

This TCR was sampled from a man aged 25-45 years in good health and CMV-seronegative. J is TRBJ2-7 and V is TRBV9; maybe TRBD2 (5 bases). The sample taken for sequencing was PBMCs. The CDR3 DNA follows: TGTGCCAGCAGCGTAGTCGAGGGAATGGGCGAGCAGTACTTC. This codes for CASSVVEGMGEQYF.